The 32 T cell receptor beta chains presented below share a single source sample, sequenced in a study of monozygotic twins with inflammatory bowel disease. From its re-call of the 5' RACE reads, TCRdb lists each CDR3 protein once, without DNA. The record lists about 380,000 distinct CDR3 sequences, of which the ten most abundant hold just over 2.5%. The sequenced sample consisted of blood. Every receptor here comes from a human donor with ulcerative colitis or Crohn's disease, or a healthy co-twin of an affected twin (not recorded which).

V and J are TRBV20-1 and TRBJ2-2; absent DNA, TCRdb's TRBD2 call cannot be checked. In germline, CDR1 is DFQATT, CDR2 SNEGSKA (reference sequence). The CDR3 sequence is 16 residues long. The CDR3 loop reads CSAHVLSGGASGELFF.

V gene TRBV4-1 combines with J gene TRBJ2-5; TCRdb outputs TRBD2, but without DNA this stays unchecked. Per germline, CDR1 MGHRA and CDR2 YSYEKL. This CDR3 is 20 amino acids long. This chain's CDR3 is CASSQERGTSGEILQETQYF.

V and J are TRBV7-2 and TRBJ1-1; the D call from TCRdb, TRBD1, cannot be confirmed without DNA. Germline values: CDR1 SGHTA, CDR2 FQGNSA. The CDR3 loop spans 14 amino acids. The CDR3 reads CASSLNRGDTEAFF.

The chain employs TRBV28 and TRBJ2-2. This CDR3 has 13 amino acids. Per the germline V gene, CDR1 is MDHEN and CDR2 is SYDVKM. The CDR3 sequence: CASSLGLPGKLFF.

This chain links TRBV7-2 with TRBJ2-7; TCRdb calls TRBD1, which cannot be checked without DNA. Germline V gene data show CDR1 as SGHTA and CDR2 as FQGNSA. The CDR3 loop spans 15 amino acids. The CDR3 sequence: CASSPPRGKSYEQYF.

The rearrangement joins TRBV20-1 to TRBJ2-1; TCRdb returns TRBD1, unconfirmable since there is no DNA. Per the germline V gene, CDR1 is DFQATT and CDR2 is SNEGSKA (reference sequence). The CDR3 covers 11 residues. CDR3 sequence: CSTRGYNEQFF.

V and J are TRBV5-1 and TRBJ1-1. Per germline, CDR1 SGHRS and CDR2 YFSETQ. This CDR3 has 13 amino acids. This CDR3 reads CASSSDRDTEAFF.

The V gene is TRBV20-1, the J gene TRBJ1-1; TCRdb designates TRBD1, a call that cannot be tested without DNA. Germline-derived CDR1 and CDR2 are DFQATT and SNEGSKA (reference sequence). This CDR3 contains 13 residues. The CDR3 loop is CSAPSKTYREAFF.

The genes are TRBV5-1 and TRBJ2-2; checking the TCRdb D call of TRBD2 is not possible without DNA. Germline lookup yields CDR1 SGHRS and CDR2 YFSETQ. This CDR3 region has 15 residues. The chain's CDR3 is CTSSFLAGRTGELFF.

The genes are TRBV7-2 and TRBJ2-7; without DNA, the TCRdb call of TRBD2 cannot be checked. CDR1 SGHTA and CDR2 FQGNSA come from the germline V gene. The CDR3 has 13 residues. The chain's CDR3 is CASSPQIAREQYF. The whole variable domain, filled in from reference TRBV7-2 and TRBJ2-7, reads GAGVSQSPSNKVTEKGKDVELRCDPISGHTALYWYRQSLGQGLEFLIYFQGNSAPDKSGLPSDRFSAERTGGSVSTLTIQRTQQEDSAVYLCASSPQIAREQYFGPGTRLTVT.

The chain joins TRBV30 to TRBJ2-2; the D gene TCRdb calls, TRBD2, cannot be checked with no DNA. CDR1 is GTSNPN and CDR2 is SVGIG in the germline V gene (reference sequence). The CDR3 contains 16 residues. CDR3: CAWSDWTSGGHGELFF. Drawing the rest from reference TRBV30 and TRBJ2-2, the complete variable domain is SQTIHQWPATLVQPVGSPLSLECTVEGTSNPNLYWYRQAAGRGLQLLFYSVGIGQISSEVPQNLSASRPQDRQFILSSKKLLLSDSGFYLCAWSDWTSGGHGELFFGEGSRLTVL.

The chain uses TRBV5-1 and TRBJ2-2; the TCRdb call, TRBD1, lacks DNA for checking. Germline V gives CDR1 SGHRS, CDR2 YFSETQ. The CDR3 totals 15 residues. CDR3 in amino acids: CASTKGAAPTGELFF.

V gene TRBV5-1 combines with J gene TRBJ1-2; TCRdb outputs TRBD1, but without DNA this stays unchecked. CDR1 SGHRS and CDR2 YFSETQ come from the germline V gene. The CDR3 consists of 15 residues. This chain's CDR3 is CASSVGQGMMDGYTF.

The chain carries TRBV7-9 and TRBJ2-2; TCRdb picks TRBD1, but there is no DNA to check that call. Germline values: CDR1 SEHNR, CDR2 FQNEAQ (reference sequence). There are 16 residues in the CDR3. The CDR3: CASSLGTGTNTGELFF.

V is TRBV12-3 or TRBV12-4 and J is TRBJ1-1; TCRdb selects TRBD1, and the lack of DNA leaves this call unchecked. This CDR3 has 15 amino acids. Here the CDR3 reads CASSLPLGRGTEAFF.

The V gene is TRBV24-1, the J gene TRBJ2-5; the TCRdb D gene call, TRBD1, has no DNA to confirm it. This CDR3 has 15 residues. Germline loops: CDR1 KGHDR, CDR2 SFDVKD. The CDR3 region is CATSDSDGPGETQYF.

J is TRBJ2-7 and V is TRBV20-1; TCRdb's assignment of TRBD1 cannot be checked, as there is no DNA. The germline V gene has CDR1 DFQATT and CDR2 SNEGSKA (reference sequence). The CDR3 covers 16 residues. CDR3: CSARAFGGRSYYEQYF.

This chain uses TRBV10-2 with TRBJ1-3. The CDR3 extends over 16 amino acids. In germline, CDR1 is WSHSY, CDR2 SAAADI. The CDR3 spells CASSEWTGTYGNTIYF.

This chain's CDR3 is CASSYSGQRPNQPQHF. The V and J genes are TRBV6-5 and TRBJ1-5; TCRdb's D call, TRBD1, is unchecked because there is no DNA. There are 16 residues in the CDR3. Germline lookup yields CDR1 MNHEY and CDR2 SVGAGI.

The chain couples TRBV7-2 to TRBJ1-1. Germline-derived CDR1 and CDR2 are SGHTA and FQGNSA. The CDR3 contains 17 residues. CDR3 amino acids: CASSSLGRAYMNTEAFF.

The chain joins TRBV18 to TRBJ2-7; no DNA is available, so the TRBD1 call from TCRdb remains unchecked. CDR1 and CDR2 from the germline V gene are KGHSH and LQKENI. CDR3 size: 16 residues. This CDR3 reads CASSLGAGAGFDEQYF.

CDR3 amino acids: CASSLALLGTTHNEQFF. This rearrangement joins TRBV7-2 to TRBJ2-1; TCRdb reports TRBD2, a call that lacks DNA to check it against. This CDR3 spans 17 amino acids. In germline, CDR1 is SGHTA, CDR2 FQGNSA.

The chain links TRBV2 to TRBJ2-1; TCRdb lists TRBD1, though no DNA is available to test this call. CDR3 length: 14 residues. Germline CDR1 is SNHLY and CDR2 is FYNNEI. The CDR3 protein is CASRGTGVYNEQFF. Supplemented by reference TRBV2 and TRBJ2-1, the full variable domain reads EPEVTQTPSHQVTQMGQEVILRCVPISNHLYFYWYRQILGQKVEFLVSFYNNEISEKSEIFDDQFSVERPDGSNFTLKIRSTKLEDSAMYFCASRGTGVYNEQFFGPGTRLTVL.

The chain recombines TRBV3-1 with TRBJ1-4. The CDR3 sequence is 15 residues long. Germline values: CDR1 LGHDT, CDR2 YNNKEL (reference sequence). The CDR3 loop reads CASSRDTWRGEKLFF. Using reference TRBV3-1 and TRBJ1-4 for the parts outside the CDR3, the full variable domain is DTAVSQTPKYLVTQMGNDKSIKCEQNLGHDTMYWYKQDSKKFLKIMFSYNNKELIINETVPNRFSPKSPDKAHLNLHINSLELGDSAVYFCASSRDTWRGEKLFFGSGTQLSVL.

The chain couples TRBV7-9 to TRBJ1-1; TCRdb's D call, TRBD1, is unchecked because there is no DNA. The CDR3 spans 13 residues. The germline V gene has CDR1 SEHNR and CDR2 FQNEAQ (reference sequence). CDR3 sequence: CASSPGGTTEAFF.

V and J are TRBV3-1 and TRBJ2-5; no DNA is available, so the TRBD1 call from TCRdb remains unchecked. The germline V gene has CDR1 LGHDT and CDR2 YNNKEL (reference sequence). CDR3 length: 14 residues. The CDR3: CASSDRDSQETQYF.

The chain uses TRBV28 and TRBJ1-5. Germline loops: CDR1 MDHEN, CDR2 SYDVKM. The CDR3 is 14 amino acids. CDR3 region: CASRDLSSNQPQHF.

This rearrangement joins TRBV19 to TRBJ2-1; checking the TCRdb D call of TRBD2 is not possible without DNA. CDR3 length equals 14 residues. The germline CDR1 and CDR2 sequences are LNHDA and SQIVND (reference sequence). CDR3 loop: CASSPPGLYNEQFF.

CDR3 loop: CSASNRPGGGDGYTF. V and J are TRBV20-1 and TRBJ1-2; the TCRdb D gene call, TRBD1, has no DNA to confirm it. There are 15 residues in the CDR3. Germline CDR1 DFQATT, CDR2 SNEGSKA (reference sequence).

The chain employs TRBV6-2 or TRBV6-3 and TRBJ1-6; TCRdb gives TRBD1 as the D gene, but with no DNA this cannot be confirmed. This CDR3 is built from 15 residues. In germline, CDR1 is MNHEY, CDR2 SVGEGT. This chain's CDR3 is CASSYDRTGNSPLHF.

The gene calls are TRBV19 and TRBJ2-2; TCRdb picks TRBD1, but there is no DNA to check that call. Germline CDR1 LNHDA, CDR2 SQIVND (reference sequence). The CDR3 is 17 amino acids. The CDR3 region is CASSIAPDRLNTGELFF.

The CDR3 spells CSVAGPKNQPQHF. The J gene is TRBJ1-5, the V gene TRBV29-1. CDR3 length: 13 amino acids. Germline CDR1 and CDR2: SQVTM and ANQGSEA.